Listed below are T cell receptor beta chains from one sample, sequenced in a study of blood T cell repertoires in COVID-19. Some clones are missing from TCRdb's copy, which holds only in-frame ones; the method was immunoSEQ multiplex PCR. The table includes about 130,000 clones, more than 70% detected once. The sample taken for sequencing was peripheral blood. The receptors were sampled from a woman under 40 who had recovered from COVID-19. Both conserved end residues are part of each CDR3. A D gene is named only where the DNA matches it firmly. Expanded clones get a size class; other rows say once, few or many, or leave the size out.

TRBV12-3/TRBV12-4	-	TRBJ2-3	-	13	TGTGCCAGCAGTTGGGCGGGTGCAGATACGCAGTATTTT	CASSWAGADTQYF
TRBV6-5	-	TRBJ1-1	-	15	TGTGCCAGCAGCTGGGGACTGCAGAGGATAGGTGAGGCTTTCTTT	CASSWGLQRIGEAFF
TRBV15	-	TRBJ2-1	TRBD1	16	TGTGCCACCAGCACCTATACGGGACAGGGGAAGAATGAGCAGTTCTTC	CATSTYTGQGKNEQFF
TRBV2	-	TRBJ2-7	-	15	TGTGCCAGCAGTGAATCTTGGACACGAGTCTACGAGCAGTACTTC	CASSESWTRVYEQYF
TRBV29-1	-	TRBJ2-1	-	14	TGCAGCGGGGTCGAGGGGAGCTCCTACAATGAGCAGTTCTTC	CSGVEGSSYNEQFF
TRBV5-1	-	TRBJ2-5	TRBD2	18	TGCGCCAGCAGCCCTGGACTAGCGGGGGTCGGCCCTCAAGAGACCCAGTACTTC	CASSPGLAGVGPQETQYF
TRBV28	-	TRBJ1-5	-	16	TGTGCCAGCAGTTTATACAGACCCGATAGCAATCAGCCCCAGCATTTT	CASSLYRPDSNQPQHF
TRBV6-1	-	TRBJ1-2	TRBD1	16	TGTGCCAGCAGTGCTTACAGGGACAGGGGGTTTGATGGCTACACCTTC	CASSAYRDRGFDGYTF
TRBV28	few	TRBJ1-4	-	14	TGTGCCAGCCACCTTCGTGGAGGGCGAGAAAAACTGTTTTTT	CASHLRGGREKLFF
TRBV7-3	-	TRBJ2-3	-	15	TGTGCCAGCAGCTCGTCCTCGTCGGAGACAGATACGCAGTATTTT	CASSSSSSETDTQYF
TRBV24-1	-	TRBJ2-1	TRBD2	14	TGTGCCACCAGTGGTCTAGCGGCATACAATGAGCAGTTCTTC	CATSGLAAYNEQFF
TRBV4-1	once	TRBJ2-1	TRBD2	16	TGCGCCAGCAGCCTGGTAGCGGGGGGGACTAACAATGAGCAGTTCTTC	CASSLVAGGTNNEQFF
TRBV6-5	-	TRBJ1-5	-	15	TGTGCCAGCAGAACCGGGGGGGTTTGGGATCAGCCCCAGCATTTT	CASRTGGVWDQPQHF
TRBV10-3	-	TRBJ1-3	-	15	TGTGCCATCAGTGAGGTATCAGGACTGGGGAACACCATATATTTT	CAISEVSGLGNTIYF
TRBV6-5	once	TRBJ2-1	-	16	TGTGCCAGCAGTTACGGGGAAGCGGGCTCCTACAATGAGCAGTTCTTC	CASSYGEAGSYNEQFF
TRBV12-5	-	TRBJ2-1	TRBD2	13	TGTGCTAGCAACGCGGGGGTTTACAATGAGCAGTTCTTC	CASNAGVYNEQFF
TRBV5-1	-	TRBJ2-2	TRBD1	17	TGCGCCAGCAGCTTGGGGTACCGGACAGGGTCCCCCGGGGAGCTGTTTTTT	CASSLGYRTGSPGELFF
TRBV6-5	-	TRBJ2-3	TRBD2	13	TGTGCCAGCAGCGGGGGGGCAGTGGATACGCAGTATTTT	CASSGGAVDTQYF
TRBV3-1/TRBV3-2	-	TRBJ1-5	-	15	TGTGCCAGCAGCCAGGCAGGGTCTAGCAATCAGCCCCAGCATTTT	CASSQAGSSNQPQHF
TRBV6-5	once	TRBJ2-7	-	15	TGTGCCAGCAGTCGCCGGGTCGTATCCTCCTACGAGCAGTACTTC	CASSRRVVSSYEQYF
TRBV18	-	TRBJ2-7	TRBD1	14	TGTGCCAGCTCATCGGACAGGAGCTCCTACGAGCAGTACTTC	CASSSDRSSYEQYF
TRBV7-9	few	TRBJ2-7	TRBD1	17	TGTGCCAGCAGCTCGTCCCGGGACAGGGCGTACTCCTACGAGCAGTACTTC	CASSSSRDRAYSYEQYF
TRBV5-1	-	TRBJ2-2	-	18	TGCGCCAGCAGCGTCTGGGGCGGGGGCAGCGCGAACACCGGGGAGCTGTTTTTT	CASSVWGGGSANTGELFF
TRBV7-3	-	TRBJ1-2	-	14	TGTGCCAGCAGCCCGATTCAAGATACCCGGCGGCGGACCTTC	CASSPIQDTRRRTF
TRBV27	once	TRBJ2-7	-	14	TGTGCCAGCAGTTTATCAACCGGGTCCTACGAGCAGTACTTC	CASSLSTGSYEQYF
TRBV27	-	TRBJ2-7	-	13	TGTGCCAGCACCCACGGAGGGTCCTACGAGCAGTACTTC	CASTHGGSYEQYF
TRBV5-6	-	TRBJ1-1	TRBD1	16	TGTGCCAGCAGCTTGAATATAGCGGGACAGGGCCTCTATGCTTTCTTT	CASSLNIAGQGLYAFF
TRBV6-6	few	TRBJ2-1	TRBD2	16	TGTGCCAGCAGTTACCCCCTGGGAGGGAACTACAATGAGCAGTTCTTC	CASSYPLGGNYNEQFF
TRBV5-1	-	TRBJ1-1	TRBD1	14	TGCGCCAGCAGCGCGGACAGGCCGGGAACTGAAGCTTTCTTT	CASSADRPGTEAFF
TRBV27	few	TRBJ2-7	-	13	TGTGCCAGCAGTTTACTAGGAGGCGACGAGCAGTACTTC	CASSLLGGDEQYF
TRBV7-9	once	TRBJ2-5	-	13	TGTGCCAGCAGCCAACTGACGGGGGAGACCCAGTACTTC	CASSQLTGETQYF
TRBV5-6	-	TRBJ1-2	-	15	TGTGCCAGCAGCTTTTACAGGGAGAGGTACTATGGCTACACCTTC	CASSFYRERYYGYTF
TRBV18	-	TRBJ2-1	TRBD1	18	TGTGCCAGCTCACCAAAGAACAGAGGGACAGAGTTGGGCAATGAGCAGTTCTTC	CASSPKNRGTELGNEQFF
TRBV7-9	-	TRBJ1-6	-	14	TGTGCCAGCAGCTTAGAAGGGAGGTATTCACCCCTCCACTTT	CASSLEGRYSPLHF
TRBV7-8	-	TRBJ1-2	-	17	TGTGCCAGCAGCTTAGGGGCGGGGCTGGGCTTTTCCTATGGCTACACCTTC	CASSLGAGLGFSYGYTF
TRBV6-8	-	TRBJ2-5	-	14	TGTGCCAGCAGTTCGCCAGGCAACCAAGAGACCCAGTACTTC	CASSSPGNQETQYF
TRBV5-1	few	TRBJ2-7	TRBD1	15	TGCGCCAGCAGCTTTAGAGGGACAGGGGTTCACGAGCAGTACTTC	CASSFRGTGVHEQYF
TRBV30	medium-sized	TRBJ1-5	-	14	TGTGCCTGGAGGGCGGCAGGGGAAAATCAGCCCCAGCATTTT	CAWRAAGENQPQHF
TRBV5-5	-	TRBJ2-6	-	19	TGTGCCAGCAGCTTGGTTCTAGCGTCGGTAGGCTCTGGGGCCAACGTCCTGACTTTC	CASSLVLASVGSGANVLTF